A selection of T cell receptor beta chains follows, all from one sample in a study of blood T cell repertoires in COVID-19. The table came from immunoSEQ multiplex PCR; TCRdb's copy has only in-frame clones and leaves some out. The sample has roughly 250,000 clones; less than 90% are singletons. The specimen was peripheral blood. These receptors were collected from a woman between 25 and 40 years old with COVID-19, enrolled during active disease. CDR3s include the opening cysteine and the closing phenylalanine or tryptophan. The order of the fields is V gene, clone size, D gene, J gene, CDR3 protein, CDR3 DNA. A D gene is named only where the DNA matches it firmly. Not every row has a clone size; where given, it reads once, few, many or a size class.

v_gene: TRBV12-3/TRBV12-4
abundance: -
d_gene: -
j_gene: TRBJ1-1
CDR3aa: CASTGLSKAEAFF
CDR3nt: TGTGCCAGCACCGGACTCTCGAAGGCTGAAGCTTTCTTT

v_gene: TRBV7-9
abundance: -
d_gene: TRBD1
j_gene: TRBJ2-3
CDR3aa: CASSPRQGPRTDTQYF
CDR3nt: TGTGCCAGCAGCCCCAGACAGGGCCCTAGGACAGATACGCAGTATTTT

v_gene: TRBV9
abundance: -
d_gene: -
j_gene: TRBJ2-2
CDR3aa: CASSPQWGRGFLAGELFF
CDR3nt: TGTGCCAGCAGCCCCCAATGGGGGCGGGGGTTCCTCGCCGGGGAGCTGTTTTTT

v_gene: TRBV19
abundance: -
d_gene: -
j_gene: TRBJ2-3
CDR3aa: CASSVRADTQYF
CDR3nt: TGTGCCAGTAGTGTACGCGCAGATACGCAGTATTTT

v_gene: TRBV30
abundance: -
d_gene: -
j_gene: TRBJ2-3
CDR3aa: CAWRTSDTQYF
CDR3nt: TGTGCCTGGCGAACTAGCGATACGCAGTATTTT

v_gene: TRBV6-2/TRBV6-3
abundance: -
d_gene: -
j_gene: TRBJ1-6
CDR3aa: CASSHPQGFYSPLHF
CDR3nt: TGTGCCAGCAGCCATCCACAGGGATTCTATTCACCCCTCCACTTT

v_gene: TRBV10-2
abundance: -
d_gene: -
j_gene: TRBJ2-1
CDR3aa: CASSMGRGPRPYNEQFF
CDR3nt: TGCGCCAGCAGTATGGGAAGGGGCCCGCGACCGTACAATGAGCAGTTCTTC

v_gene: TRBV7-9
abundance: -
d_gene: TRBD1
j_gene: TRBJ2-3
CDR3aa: CASSRGTAAFSTDTQYF
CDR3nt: TGTGCCAGCAGCAGAGGGACAGCCGCTTTTTCCACAGATACGCAGTATTTT

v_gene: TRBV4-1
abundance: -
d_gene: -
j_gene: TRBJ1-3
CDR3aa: CASSPTGGNSGNTIYF
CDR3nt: TGCGCCAGCAGCCCCACCGGGGGGAACTCTGGAAACACCATATATTTT

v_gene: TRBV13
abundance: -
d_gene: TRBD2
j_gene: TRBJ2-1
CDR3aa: CASSLLDGPGGVF
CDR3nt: TGTGCCAGCAGCTTACTAGACGGTCCGGGAGGGGTCTTC

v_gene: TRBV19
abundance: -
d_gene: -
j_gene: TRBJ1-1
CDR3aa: CASSISRTEAFF
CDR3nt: TGTGCCAGTAGTATAAGCCGGACTGAAGCTTTCTTT

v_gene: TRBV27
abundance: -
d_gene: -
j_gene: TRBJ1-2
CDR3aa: CASSPGAYGYTF
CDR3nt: TGTGCCAGCAGTCCAGGGGCTTATGGCTACACCTTC

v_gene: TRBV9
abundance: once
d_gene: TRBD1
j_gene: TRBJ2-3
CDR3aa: CASSSYRGTSTDTQYF
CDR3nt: TGTGCCAGCAGCTCCTACAGGGGGACTAGCACAGATACGCAGTATTTT

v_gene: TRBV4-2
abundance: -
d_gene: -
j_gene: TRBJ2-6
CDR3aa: CASSHATGANVLTF
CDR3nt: TGTGCCAGCAGCCACGCTACTGGGGCCAACGTCCTGACTTTC

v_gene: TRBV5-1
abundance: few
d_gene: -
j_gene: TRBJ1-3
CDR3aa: CASSPIVSGNTIYF
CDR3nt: TGCGCCAGCAGCCCTATAGTCTCTGGAAACACCATATATTTT

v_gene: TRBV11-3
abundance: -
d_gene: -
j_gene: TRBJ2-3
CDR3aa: CASSKGYLGATDTQYF
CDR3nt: TGTGCCAGCAGTAAGGGCTACCTGGGGGCCACAGATACGCAGTATTTT

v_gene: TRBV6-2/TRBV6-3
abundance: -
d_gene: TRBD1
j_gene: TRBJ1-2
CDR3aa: CASSYSIYNRGYGYTF
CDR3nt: TGTGCCAGCAGTTACTCGATATATAACAGGGGCTATGGCTACACCTTC

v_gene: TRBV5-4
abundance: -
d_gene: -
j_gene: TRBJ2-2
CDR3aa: CASSLDVDTGELFF
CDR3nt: TGTGCCAGCAGCTTGGATGTCGACACCGGGGAGCTGTTTTTT

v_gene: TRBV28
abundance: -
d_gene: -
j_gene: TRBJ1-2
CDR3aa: CASRSTGYYGYTF
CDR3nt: TGTGCCAGCAGGTCAACAGGGTACTATGGCTACACCTTC

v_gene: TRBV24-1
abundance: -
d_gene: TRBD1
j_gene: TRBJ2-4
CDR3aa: CATSDSRDRLNIQYF
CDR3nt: TGTGCCACCAGTGATTCCCGGGACAGGTTAAACATTCAGTACTTC

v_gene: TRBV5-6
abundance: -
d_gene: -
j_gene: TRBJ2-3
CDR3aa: CASSLVPASTDTQYF
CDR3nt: TGTGCCAGCAGCTTGGTCCCAGCGAGCACAGATACGCAGTATTTT

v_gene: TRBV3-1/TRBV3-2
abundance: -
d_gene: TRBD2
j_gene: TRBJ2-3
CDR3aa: CASSQVPLAGDVTDTQYF
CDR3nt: TGTGCCAGCAGCCAAGTCCCCCTAGCGGGGGACGTCACAGATACGCAGTATTTT

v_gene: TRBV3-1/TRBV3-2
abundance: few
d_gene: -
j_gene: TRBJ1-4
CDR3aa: CASSQEQGPQELFF
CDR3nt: TGTGCCAGCAGCCAAGAACAGGGCCCCCAAGAACTGTTTTTT

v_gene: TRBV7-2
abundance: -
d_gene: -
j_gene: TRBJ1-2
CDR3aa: CASSFTGFGYTF
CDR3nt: TGTGCCAGCAGCTTCACGGGTTTCGGCTACACCTTC

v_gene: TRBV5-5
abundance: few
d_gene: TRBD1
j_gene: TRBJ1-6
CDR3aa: CASSAGTVNSPLHF
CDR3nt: TGTGCCAGCAGCGCCGGGACAGTGAATTCACCCCTCCACTTT

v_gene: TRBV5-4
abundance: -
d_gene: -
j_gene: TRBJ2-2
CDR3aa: CASSLAAGAGELFF
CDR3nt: TGTGCCAGCAGCTTGGCTGCAGGGGCCGGGGAGCTGTTTTTT

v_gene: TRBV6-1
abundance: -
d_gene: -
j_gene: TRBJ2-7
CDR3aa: CASSEGRGAYEQYF
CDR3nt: TGTGCCAGCAGTGAGGGTCGGGGAGCCTACGAGCAGTACTTC